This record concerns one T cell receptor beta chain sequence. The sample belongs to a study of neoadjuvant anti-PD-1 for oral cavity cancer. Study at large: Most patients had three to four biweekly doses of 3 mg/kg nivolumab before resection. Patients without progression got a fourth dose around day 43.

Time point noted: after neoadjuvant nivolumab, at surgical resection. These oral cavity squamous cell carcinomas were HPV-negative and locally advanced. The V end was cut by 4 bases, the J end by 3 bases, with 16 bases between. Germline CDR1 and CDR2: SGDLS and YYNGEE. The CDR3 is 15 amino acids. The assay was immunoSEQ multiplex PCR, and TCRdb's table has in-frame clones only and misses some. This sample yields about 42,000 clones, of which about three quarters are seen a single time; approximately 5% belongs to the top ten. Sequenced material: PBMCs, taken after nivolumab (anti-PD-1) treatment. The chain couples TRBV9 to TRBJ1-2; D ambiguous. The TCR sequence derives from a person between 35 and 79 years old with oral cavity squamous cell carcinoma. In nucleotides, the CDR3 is TGTGCCAGCAGCTTCCGACCGGGCGGCGACTATGGCTACACCTTC. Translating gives CASSFRPGGDYGYTF.